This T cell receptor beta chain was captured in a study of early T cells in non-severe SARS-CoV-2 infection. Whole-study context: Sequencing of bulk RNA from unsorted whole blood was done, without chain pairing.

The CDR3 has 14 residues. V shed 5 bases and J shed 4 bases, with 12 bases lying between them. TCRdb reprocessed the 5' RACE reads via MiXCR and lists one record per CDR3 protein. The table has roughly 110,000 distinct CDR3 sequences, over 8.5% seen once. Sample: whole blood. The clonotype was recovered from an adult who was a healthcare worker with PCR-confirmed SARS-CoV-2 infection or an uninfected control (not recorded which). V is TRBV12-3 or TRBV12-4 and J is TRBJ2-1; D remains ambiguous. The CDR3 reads CASSEISTYNEQFF. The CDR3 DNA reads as TGTGCCAGCAGTGAAATCAGTACTTACAATGAGCAGTTCTTC.